A single sample is the source of the 28 T cell receptor beta chains below, sequenced in a study of T-cell reconstitution after alpha-beta-depleted transplantation in children. Preparing the TCRbeta library involved the use of unique molecular identifiers. TCRdb recomputed calls from the PCR reads with MiXCR, one row per CDR3 protein. The table lists more than 400,000 distinct CDR3 sequences, over 9.5% of them singletons. The sequences come from PBMCs, mostly from graft donor cells, collected 180 days after TCRalphabeta/CD19-depleted stem cell transplant. These TCRs come from a female patient between 2 and 15 years old who had a stem cell transplant for aplastic anemia, so the T cells may come from the graft donor.

The chain combines TRBV29-1 with TRBJ2-5, with D perhaps matching TRBD1 or TRBD2 (6 bases each). Germline CDR1 is SQVTM and CDR2 is ANQGSEA. CDR3 length equals 13 residues. Trimming cost V 2 bases and J 4 bases, with 11 bases left between them. For the CDR3, the DNA is TGCAGCGTTGAAACAGGGCGGGGAGAGACCCAGTACTTC. This codes for CSVETGRGETQYF.

The chain has TRBV24-1 and TRBJ2-5; 8 nucleotides align to TRBD1. V lost 8 bases and J lost 5; bases outside the gene matches: 6. Germline CDR1 and CDR2: KGHDR and SFDVKD. CDR3 length: 13 amino acids. This CDR3 is CATKDRDWETQYF. Written as DNA, the CDR3 is TGTGCCACCAAGGACAGGGACTGGGAGACCCAGTACTTC.

The chain is built from TRBV5-6 and TRBJ2-5; D is undetermined. The CDR3 extends over 13 amino acids. Germline V gives CDR1 SGHDT, CDR2 YYEEEE. Trimming left V 0 bases short and J 5 bases short, with 8 bases between. This chain's CDR3 is CASSLATGETQYF. Here the CDR3 DNA reads TGTGCCAGCAGCTTGGCAACCGGCGAGACCCAGTACTTC. Supplemented by reference TRBV5-6 and TRBJ2-5, the full variable domain reads DAGVTQSPTHLIKTRGQQVTLRCSPKSGHDTVSWYQQALGQGPQFIFQYYEEEERQRGNFPDRFSGHQFPNYSSELNVNALLLGDSALYLCASSLATGETQYFGPGTRLLVL.

The chain joins TRBV12-3 or TRBV12-4 to TRBJ2-1, with 13 bases lining up with TRBD2. V gave up 6 bases and J gave up 3 bases; unmatched junction bases: 5. The CDR3 runs 16 residues. Here the CDR3 DNA reads TGTGCCAGCAGCCGGGGACTAGCGGGAAACTACAATGAGCAGTTCTTC. It codes for CASSRGLAGNYNEQFF.

This clonotype has more than one count but fewer than ten. The chain has TRBV20-1 and TRBJ1-1; D call uncertain. This CDR3 region has 12 residues. Germline CDR1 and CDR2: DFQATT and SNEGSKA (reference sequence). The CDR3 DNA reads as TGCAGGGCATACGAGGCAGCCCCTAAAGCTTTCTTT. It codes for CRAYEAAPKAFF.

This clonotype was seen a handful of times. The chain is built from TRBV6-2 or TRBV6-3 and TRBJ2-7, with D perhaps matching TRBD1 (5 bases). Looked up from germline, CDR1 is MNHEY and CDR2 is SVGEGT. This CDR3 comprises 13 residues. Trimming cost V 5 bases and J 7 bases, with 15 bases left between them. The CDR3 protein is CASSLTTRGEQYV. The CDR3 DNA is TGTGCCAGCAGTCTTACGACAAGGGGAGAGCAGTACGTC.

This clonotype has a count of ten or more. The chain has TRBV12-3 or TRBV12-4 and TRBJ2-1; D remains ambiguous. V lost 3 bases and J 13 bases, leaving 16 bases between the germline ends. The CDR3 consists of 13 residues. The CDR3 reads CASSFLDGLAQFF. The CDR3 nucleotides read TGTGCCAGCAGTTTTTTAGACGGATTAGCACAGTTCTTC.

The chain uses TRBV5-5 and TRBJ2-7; 7 bases fit TRBD1. The CDR3 contains 13 residues. CDR1 and CDR2 from the germline V gene are SGHKS and YYEKEE (reference sequence). The trim removed 4 bases at V and 6 bases at J, leaving 7 bases unmatched. The CDR3 protein is CASSLGQVSEQYV. CDR3 nucleotide sequence: TGTGCCAGCAGCCTTGGACAGGTTAGCGAGCAGTACGTC.

This clonotype was observed a handful of times. This chain connects TRBV28 to TRBJ1-3, with 9 bases identical to TRBD1. Unmatched junction bases numbered 4, after V lost 3 bases and J lost 4 bases. The CDR3 loop spans 15 amino acids. Germline values: CDR1 MDHEN, CDR2 SYDVKM. The CDR3 loop reads CASSFTGTGGNTIYF. The CDR3 coding sequence is TGTGCCAGCAGTTTCACCGGGACAGGGGGAAACACCATATATTTT.

In this sample, this clonotype turned up a few times. The chain couples TRBV20-1 to TRBJ1-1; 10 nucleotides agree with TRBD1. CDR1 and CDR2 from the germline V gene are DFQATT and SNEGSKA (reference sequence). CDR3 length: 15 amino acids. The trim removed 1 base at V and 3 bases at J, leaving 5 bases unmatched. The CDR3 DNA reads as TGCAGTGCTAGAGCTTCGGACAGGGGGGACACTGAAGCTTTCTTT. Amino acids: CSARASDRGDTEAFF.

The gene calls are TRBV10-3 and TRBJ2-3, with TRBD2 identical over 7 bases. This CDR3 contains 15 residues. Germline CDR1 reads ENHRY; CDR2 reads SYGVKD. Trimming removed 0 bases from V and 6 bases from J; junction bases left unmatched: 6. The CDR3 sequence is CAISESVRGWDTQYF. As DNA, the CDR3 is TGTGCCATCAGTGAGTCCGTGCGGGGGTGGGATACGCAGTATTTT.

Only a few counts were recorded for this clonotype. V usage is TRBV10-2 and J usage is TRBJ2-1; 7 positions agree with TRBD2. CDR3 length: 14 amino acids. Germline V gene data show CDR1 as WSHSY and CDR2 as SAAADI. Germline trimming cut 3 bases from V and 3 bases from J; bases unmatched to any gene: 2. The DNA of the CDR3 is TGCGCCAGCAGTGATAGCGGGTTCTACAATGAGCAGTTCTTC. Translated: CASSDSGFYNEQFF.

V gene TRBV29-1 combines with J gene TRBJ2-5; the match to TRBD2 covers 9 bases. CDR1 and CDR2 from the germline V gene are SQVTM and ANQGSEA. V lost 7 bases and J lost 5; bases outside the gene matches: 14. The CDR3 sequence is 15 residues long. The CDR3, as DNA: TGCAGCGCTTTTAGAGGGGTAGCGGGGGCGGAGACCCAGTACTTC. Translation: CSAFRGVAGAETQYF.

This clonotype was counted between two and nine times. V is TRBV24-1 and J is TRBJ2-1, with TRBD1 matching over 11 bases. The CDR3 spans 15 residues. The germline gives CDR1 KGHDR, CDR2 SFDVKD. J lost 6 bases, V lost 5 bases, and 5 bases had no gene match. CDR3 amino acids: CATSARGTGGNEQFF. CDR3 sequence (DNA): TGTGCCACCAGTGCCCGAGGGACAGGGGGCAATGAGCAGTTCTTC.

The chain couples TRBV7-6 to TRBJ2-2, with D tentatively TRBD1 (7 bases). Trimming removed 7 bases at V and 5 bases at J, with 17 bases between. Germline V lookup: CDR1 SGHVS, CDR2 FNYEAQ. This CDR3 contains 15 residues. CDR3 DNA: TGTGCCAGCACCCGCGGGCAGGGGGGAACCGGGGAGCTGTTTTTT. Translated, it gives CASTRGQGGTGELFF.

This clonotype showed up just a few times. This sequence joins TRBV9 and TRBJ2-3; 8 nucleotides line up with TRBD1. With V trimmed by 4 bases and J by 0 bases, 7 bases remained unmatched. CDR1 is SGDLS and CDR2 is YYNGEE in the germline V gene. The CDR3 is 16 residues long. Here the CDR3 reads CASSTGQGGSTDTQYF. The CDR3 DNA is TGTGCCAGCAGCACAGGACAGGGTGGGAGCACAGATACGCAGTATTTT.

The chain joins TRBV28 to TRBJ1-5; possible D gene TRBD1, 5 bases. This CDR3 contains 18 residues. Trimming took off 2 bases at V and 12 bases at J, with 29 bases between the two ends. The V gene's germline CDR1 is MDHEN and CDR2 SYDVKM. CDR3 region: CASSLRLRGPSFRWYQHF. In nucleotides, the CDR3 is TGTGCCAGCAGTTTACGACTAAGGGGACCCTCGTTTCGGTGGTACCAGCATTTT.

This clonotype was counted only a few times. CDR3 sequence: CASSYVTGFSGELFF. CDR3 DNA sequence: TGTGCCAGCAGTTACGTGACAGGGTTCTCCGGGGAGCTGTTTTTT. The V gene is TRBV6-5, the J gene TRBJ2-2; TRBD1 aligns across 7 bases. Germline values: CDR1 MNHEY, CDR2 SVGAGI. The CDR3 is 15 amino acids. J lost 6 bases, V lost 2 bases, and 6 bases had no gene match.

The table lists this clonotype with a few counts. The V call is TRBV7-9, the J call TRBJ2-5; 8 nucleotides agree with TRBD2. V dropped 4 bases and J dropped 2; count of bases not matched to a gene: 6. The CDR3 runs to 15 residues. In germline, CDR1 is SEHNR, CDR2 FQNEAQ (reference sequence). DNA for the CDR3: TGTGCCAGCAGCTCAGCGGGAGTCCTTCAAGAGACCCAGTACTTC. Translating it yields CASSSAGVLQETQYF.

This clonotype has just a few counts. The CDR3 coding sequence is TGTGCCAGCAGCAAAGCGAGGGGTAGGCGGGAGGGCCGGTTCACCGGGGAGCTGTTTTTT. Protein product: CASSKARGRREGRFTGELFF. The chain recombines TRBV21-1 with TRBJ2-2; the table's D call, TRBD2, has no DNA check behind it. TRBV21-1 is deemed a pseudogene. This CDR3 is 20 amino acids long.

V is TRBV29-1 and J is TRBJ2-5; tentative D call: TRBD1 (5 bases). Germline-derived CDR1 and CDR2 are SQVTM and ANQGSEA. V shed 2 bases and J shed 2 bases, with 12 bases lying between them. The CDR3 has 14 amino acids. The CDR3 region has the DNA TGCAGCGTTGAAATGGCAGGGCGGCAAGAGACCCAGTACTTC. As protein: CSVEMAGRQETQYF.

There are many counts of this clonotype. The chain joins TRBV14 to TRBJ2-7, with D tentatively TRBD2 (5 bases). The CDR3 covers 14 residues. Trimming pared 1 base from V and 2 bases from J, leaving 9 bases between. The germline CDR1 and CDR2 sequences are SGHDN and FVKESK. The CDR3: CASSQGGPTYEQYF. The CDR3, as DNA: TGTGCCAGCAGCCAAGGCGGGCCTACCTACGAGCAGTACTTC.

This clonotype has more than one count but fewer than ten. This rearrangement joins TRBV10-1 to TRBJ2-3; D could derive from TRBD1 or TRBD2 (5 bases each). The CDR3 is 14 residues long. Trimming took off 3 bases at V and 4 bases at J, with 11 bases between the two ends. Germline CDR1 WNHNN, CDR2 SYGVQD (reference sequence). The CDR3 loop reads CASSEGDGADTQYF. The DNA for the CDR3 is TGCGCCAGCAGTGAAGGGGACGGGGCAGATACGCAGTATTTT.

The genes are TRBV7-3 and TRBJ2-2; TRBD2 matches at 9 bases. The CDR3 has 19 residues. Germline loops: CDR1 SGHTA, CDR2 FQGTGA. V shed 0 bases, J shed 2 bases, and the junction held 10 bases outside the gene matches. The CDR3 nucleotides are TGTGCCAGCAGCTTAACGGGACGCGGGGGGGGCCAAAACACCGGGGAGCTGTTTTTT. Translated, it gives CASSLTGRGGGQNTGELFF.

This clonotype was found a few times. The chain employs TRBV5-1 and TRBJ2-2; D may be TRBD1 (5 bases). Germline V CDR1 and CDR2: SGHRS, YFSETQ. V lost 2 bases and J lost 6, with 14 bases in between. The CDR3 runs 15 residues. The CDR3 nucleotides are TGCGCCAGCAGCTTCAGGGTGTCAGGAGCCGGGGAGCTGTTTTTT. It codes for CASSFRVSGAGELFF. Together with reference TRBV5-1 and TRBJ2-2, the CDR3 gives the full variable domain: KAGVTQTPRYLIKTRGQQVTLSCSPISGHRSVSWYQQTPGQGLQFLFEYFSETQRNKGNFPGRFSGRQFSNSRSEMNVSTLELGDSALYLCASSFRVSGAGELFFGEGSRLTVL.

Many counts were recorded for this clonotype. The rearrangement links TRBV20-1 to TRBJ2-3; tentatively, D is TRBD2 (6 bases). V was cut by 0 bases and J by 1 base, with 23 bases left in between. This CDR3 comprises 19 residues. In germline, CDR1 is DFQATT, CDR2 SNEGSKA (reference sequence). CDR3 loop: CSARDPGNWATGGTDTQYF. The CDR3 nucleotides read TGCAGTGCTAGAGATCCAGGGAATTGGGCCACGGGGGGCACAGATACGCAGTATTTT.

This clonotype has just a few counts. J is TRBJ2-7 and V is TRBV12-3 or TRBV12-4, with TRBD2 as a possible D gene (6 bases). The CDR3 is 17 amino acids. V gave up 3 bases and J gave up 2 bases, with 20 bases separating them. In DNA, the CDR3 is TGTGCCAGCAGTTTTATCTTTATTGGTAGCGGCGCCTACGAGCAGTACGTC. Translation gives CASSFIFIGSGAYEQYV.

This clonotype was found many times. The chain links TRBV10-3 to TRBJ2-1; tentative D call: TRBD1 (5 bases). CDR3 length: 16 residues. With 0 bases removed from V and 0 bases from J, the gap between germline ends came to 9 bases. Per germline, CDR1 ENHRY and CDR2 SYGVKD. CDR3 in amino acids: CAISESWGTSYNEQFF. The CDR3 DNA sequence: TGTGCCATCAGTGAGTCGTGGGGCACCTCCTACAATGAGCAGTTCTTC.